The clone carrying this TCR beta chain was recorded only once. What it binds is unknown. This entry belongs to a study of tumor and adjacent non-tumor tissue in lung cancer. Study as a whole: Stage I to III disease affected ten to eleven men and a handful of women aged about 31 to 85. General study findings and limits: Top 100 clones took a larger repertoire share in normal lung.

V lost 8 bases and J lost 5, with 17 bases in between. The CDR3 is 14 amino acids. The germline V gene has CDR1 SEHNR and CDR2 FQNEAQ (reference sequence). This sample's RNA came from whole unsorted tissue. The normal lung tissue was taken more than 3 cm from the tumor edge. The library came from three nested PCR rounds adapted from ARM-PCR protocols. MiXCR, run by TCRdb on the multiplex PCR reads, gives a single entry per CDR3 protein. The sample has some 100,000 distinct CDR3 sequences, 60% to 70% seen once. The chain joins TRBV7-9 to TRBJ2-3, with D possibly TRBD1 on 6 matching bases. The sequenced sample was distant non-tumor lung tissue. This receptor was obtained from a man in his 60s with non-small cell lung cancer. This chain's CDR3 is CASRKTDRLDTQYF. DNA for the CDR3: TGTGCCAGCCGCAAGACGGACAGATTAGATACGCAGTATTTT.